This T cell receptor (beta chain) comes out of a study of blood T cell repertoires in COVID-19. Study summary: The study drew acute and convalescent COVID-19 samples from the United States, Italy and Spain.

Sequencing was performed with immunoSEQ multiplex PCR; in TCRdb, only in-frame clones are kept and a portion is missing. This table has 70,000 to 95,000 clones, more than 70% appearing once. This receptor was obtained from a woman aged 80 or over with active COVID-19. The sample taken for sequencing was peripheral blood.

CDR3 nucleotide sequence: TGTGCCATCAGGGGGACAGAGAAGAACACCGGGGAGCTGTTTTTT. This codes for CAIRGTEKNTGELFF. This sequence joins TRBV10-3 and TRBJ2-2, with 7 nucleotides matching TRBD1. The CDR3 contains 15 residues. From germline, CDR1 is ENHRY and CDR2 SYGVKD. V shed 6 bases and J 1 base; nucleotides not matched to a gene: 5.